The subject of this entry is one T cell receptor (beta chain). Antigen unknown. The data were obtained in a study of cytomegalovirus exposure and HLA in healthy donors. Broader study findings: A later analysis found most CMV-associated TCR beta chains apparently HLA-restricted.

The PCR was carried out with 60 Vbeta primers and 13 Jbeta primers. The data were produced by immunoSEQ multiplex PCR, yet TCRdb's version contains in-frame clones alone and is incomplete. This sample yields some 140,000 clones, of which roughly 85% are seen a single time; 1.5% belongs to the top ten. Sequencing was carried out using PBMCs. This clonotype was sampled from a man between 35 and 55 years old in good health and CMV-seronegative.

The CDR3 spells CASSFRTGAPTDTQYF. CDR3 nucleotides: TGTGCCAGCAGCTTTCGGACAGGGGCTCCCACAGATACGCAGTATTTT. V and J are TRBV13 and TRBJ2-3; 9 bases are shared with TRBD1. The CDR3 sequence is 16 residues long. The ends lost 3 bases at V and 2 bases at J; junction bases unmatched: 6. Looked up from germline, CDR1 is PRHDT and CDR2 is FYEKMQ (reference sequence).